The 17 T cell receptor beta chains listed next were all sequenced from one sample in a study of T cell repertoires in cytomegalovirus infection. TCRdb called the reads again in MiXCR, with one record for every CDR3 protein. The sample contains approximately 490,000 distinct CDR3 sequences, approximately 10% of which appear only once. The sequenced sample was PBMCs. The receptors come from a human donor in good health (CMV status not recorded). Some clones in this sample may be carry-over from other donors' samples.

This clonotype was observed a few times. The chain recombines TRBV20-1 with TRBJ2-3, with 7 bases identical to TRBD1. Germline assignment: CDR1 DFQATT and CDR2 SNEGSKA (reference sequence). V shed 4 bases and J 1 base; nucleotides not matched to a gene: 5. This CDR3 region has 14 residues. CDR3 residues: CSATTGQGTDTQYF. DNA of the CDR3: TGCAGTGCTACTACCGGACAGGGCACAGATACGCAGTATTTT.

With respect to this clonotype: A clone one base away is much larger, so this may be a read error. This chain joins TRBV10-3 and TRBJ1-2; D ambiguous. This CDR3 has 14 residues. Germline lookup yields CDR1 ENHRY and CDR2 SYGVKD. Trimming removed 4 bases at V and 2 bases at J, with 11 bases between. The CDR3 nucleotides are TGTGCCATCAGTGTGGGTGAGGAGAACTATGGCTACACCTTC. Translation gives CAISVGEENYGYTF.

This clonotype was found many times. V gene TRBV7-3 combines with J gene TRBJ2-6; TRBD1 aligns across 8 bases. The CDR3 spans 15 residues. V gave up 7 bases and J gave up 0 bases; unmatched junction bases: 2. CDR1 SGHTA and CDR2 FQGTGA come from the germline V gene. The CDR3 nucleotides read TGTGCCAGCACCACAGGGGGCTCTGGGGCCAACGTCCTGACTTTC. Translating it yields CASTTGGSGANVLTF. Using reference TRBV7-3 and TRBJ2-6 for the parts outside the CDR3, the full variable domain is GAGVSQTPSNKVTEKGKYVELRCDPISGHTALYWYRQSLGQGPEFLIYFQGTGAADDSGLPNDRFFAVRPEGSVSTLKIQRTERGDSAVYLCASTTGGSGANVLTFGAGSRLTVL.

This clonotype showed up many times. The chain employs TRBV11-1 and TRBJ2-1, with D possibly being TRBD1 or TRBD2 (5 bases each). The CDR3 has 15 amino acids. Per the germline V gene, CDR1 is SGHAT and CDR2 is FQDESV (reference sequence). V was shortened by 5 bases and J by 7 bases, with 18 bases between the two germline ends. The CDR3 nucleotides are TGTGCCAGCAGCCCGCGGACACTAGGTGGTAATGAGCAGTTCTTC. Translation gives CASSPRTLGGNEQFF.

The table lists this clonotype with many counts. The chain is built from TRBV10-3 and TRBJ1-1, with D possibly being TRBD1 (6 bases). Germline values: CDR1 ENHRY, CDR2 SYGVKD. V lost 3 bases, J lost 3 bases, and 14 bases lay in between. This CDR3 region has 15 residues. As DNA, the CDR3 is TGTGCCATCAGTGACAGATTAGGGGGTCACACTGAAGCTTTCTTT. Its translation: CAISDRLGGHTEAFF.

The rearrangement uses TRBV29-1 and TRBJ1-2; TRBD1 matches at 7 bases. Germline values: CDR1 SQVTM, CDR2 ANQGSEA. The CDR3 covers 13 residues. J gave up 6 bases and V 7 bases, and 11 bases lay outside the gene matches. The CDR3 nucleotides read TGCAGCGCCACCAGGGGGGGAGTCGATGGCTACACCTTC. This translates into CSATRGGVDGYTF.

This clonotype has ten or more counts. V usage is TRBV12-3 or TRBV12-4 and J usage is TRBJ2-7; 11 bases fit TRBD2. The J segment lost 6 bases and the V segment lost 3 bases, leaving 4 bases of the junction unmatched. The CDR3 runs 14 residues. CDR3 DNA: TGTGCCAGCAGTTTTAGCGGGGGGGCGGCCGAGCAGTACTTC. This gives the protein CASSFSGGAAEQYF.

This clonotype was seen at least ten times. The V and J genes are TRBV4-1 and TRBJ1-5, with D possibly TRBD1 on 5 matching bases. This CDR3 has 18 amino acids. CDR1 and CDR2 (germline): MGHRA, YSYEKL. Trimming stripped 1 base from V and 7 bases from J, with 23 bases between. The CDR3 sequence is CASSQGEGPGTFIQPQHF. CDR3 DNA sequence: TGCGCCAGCAGCCAAGGAGAGGGGCCGGGAACTTTTATCCAGCCCCAGCATTTT.

This clonotype was counted between two and nine times. This chain uses TRBV19 with TRBJ1-1; 7 bases fit TRBD1. CDR1 is LNHDA and CDR2 is SQIVND in the germline V gene (reference sequence). The CDR3 spans 18 residues. V lost 6 bases, J lost 5 bases, and 21 bases stayed unmatched. CDR3 DNA: TGTGCCAGTAGGGACATAACAGGGGCCGCGGGAAGAGGAACTGAAGCTTTCTTT. Translated: CASRDITGAAGRGTEAFF.

This clonotype was observed at least ten times. This rearrangement joins TRBV6-1 to TRBJ2-4; D is perhaps TRBD1 (5 bases). CDR1 is MNHNS, CDR2 SASEGT, per germline. The ends were cut back, 2 bases at V and 10 bases at J, with 12 bases in the middle. The CDR3 extends over 13 amino acids. DNA for the CDR3: TGTGCCAGCAGTGAATCAGGACAAGGTATTCAGTACTTC. Amino acids: CASSESGQGIQYF.

This clonotype has more than one count but fewer than ten. The J gene is TRBJ2-3, the V gene TRBV10-3; the D is unclear. This CDR3 comprises 12 residues. Per germline, CDR1 ENHRY and CDR2 SYGVKD. Trimming stripped 3 bases from V and 7 bases from J, with 8 bases between. The DNA for the CDR3 is TGTGCCATCAGTGAACAAACCTATACGCAGTATTTT. It encodes CAISEQTYTQYF.

This clonotype was seen many times. The V gene is TRBV10-3, the J gene TRBJ1-1; D call uncertain. The CDR3 contains 12 residues. Deletions cut 7 bases from V and 0 bases from J, with 6 bases between. CDR1 is ENHRY, CDR2 SYGVKD, per germline. CDR3 amino acids: CAIKSLNTEAFF. CDR3 bases: TGTGCCATCAAATCTTTGAACACTGAAGCTTTCTTT.

This clonotype was seen many times. The rearrangement uses TRBV20-1 and TRBJ1-5; D call uncertain. The CDR3 length is 16 residues. The V and J ends lost 0 bases and 3 bases respectively, with 15 bases between them. The V gene's germline CDR1 is DFQATT and CDR2 SNEGSKA (reference sequence). The CDR3 spells CSARDRFRADNQPQHF. The CDR3 coding sequence is TGCAGTGCTAGAGATCGATTCCGGGCAGACAATCAGCCCCAGCATTTT.

The chain combines TRBV29-1 with TRBJ1-1, with 8 bases matching TRBD1. The ends lost 6 bases at V and 5 bases at J; junction bases unmatched: 8. Germline CDR1 reads SQVTM; CDR2 reads ANQGSEA. This CDR3 is 13 amino acids long. CDR3 loop: CSVDRDGKTEAFF. The CDR3 DNA reads as TGCAGCGTGGACAGGGATGGGAAGACTGAAGCTTTCTTT.

This clonotype was seen many times. This rearrangement joins TRBV29-1 to TRBJ1-2; 10 positions agree with TRBD1. This CDR3 region has 13 residues. Per the germline V gene, CDR1 is SQVTM and CDR2 is ANQGSEA. Trimming removed 7 bases from V and 4 bases from J; junction bases left unmatched: 6. The CDR3 spells CSASDRGGYGYTF. As DNA, the CDR3 is TGCAGCGCCTCGGACAGGGGGGGCTATGGCTACACCTTC. Together with reference TRBV29-1 and TRBJ1-2, the CDR3 gives the full variable domain: SAVISQKPSRDICQRGTSLTIQCQVDSQVTMMFWYRQQPGQSLTLIATANQGSEATYESGFVIDKFPISRPNLTFSTLTVSNMSPEDSSIYLCSASDRGGYGYTFGSGTRLTVV.

On this clonotype itself: This could be a read error, since a much larger clone is one nucleotide away. The rearrangement joins TRBV7-9 to TRBJ2-2, with TRBD2 matching over 7 bases. V lost 4 bases to trimming and J lost 3 bases; unmatched junction nucleotides: 8. The V gene's germline CDR1 is SEHNR and CDR2 FQNEAQ (reference sequence). The CDR3 is made up of 16 amino acids. In DNA form, the CDR3 reads TGTGCCAGCAGCTCCAGGTCTAGCGGTTACACCGGGGAGCTGTTTTTT. This gives the protein CASSSRSSGYTGELFF.

This clonotype has ten or more counts. This chain links TRBV5-6 with TRBJ2-7, with 8 bases fitting TRBD1. The trim removed 0 bases at V and 2 bases at J, leaving 4 bases unmatched. The CDR3 runs to 15 residues. Germline lookup yields CDR1 SGHDT and CDR2 YYEEEE. CDR3 nucleotide sequence: TGTGCCAGCAGCTTGGGGGGACAGGTGCCCTACGAGCAGTACTTC. This translates into CASSLGGQVPYEQYF.